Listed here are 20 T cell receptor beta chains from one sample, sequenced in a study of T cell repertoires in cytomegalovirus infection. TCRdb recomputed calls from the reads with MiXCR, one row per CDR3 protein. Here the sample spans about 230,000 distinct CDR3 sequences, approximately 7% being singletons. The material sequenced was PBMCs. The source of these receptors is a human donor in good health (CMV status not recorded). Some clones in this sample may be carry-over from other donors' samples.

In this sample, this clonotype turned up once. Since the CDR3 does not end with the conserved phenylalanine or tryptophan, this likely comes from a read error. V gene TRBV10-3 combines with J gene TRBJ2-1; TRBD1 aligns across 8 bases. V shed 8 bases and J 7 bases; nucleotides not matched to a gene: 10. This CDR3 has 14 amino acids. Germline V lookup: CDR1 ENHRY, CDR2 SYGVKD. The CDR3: CAIGSGGPGNEQFL. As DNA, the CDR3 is TGTGCCATCGGGTCAGGGGGCCCAGGGAATGAGCAGTTCTTA.

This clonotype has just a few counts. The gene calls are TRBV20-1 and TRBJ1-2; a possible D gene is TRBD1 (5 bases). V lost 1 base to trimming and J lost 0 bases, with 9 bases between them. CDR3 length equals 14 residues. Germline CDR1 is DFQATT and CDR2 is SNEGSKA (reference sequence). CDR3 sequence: CSARADSSNYGYTF. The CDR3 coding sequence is TGCAGTGCTAGAGCTGACAGCTCTAACTATGGCTACACCTTC.

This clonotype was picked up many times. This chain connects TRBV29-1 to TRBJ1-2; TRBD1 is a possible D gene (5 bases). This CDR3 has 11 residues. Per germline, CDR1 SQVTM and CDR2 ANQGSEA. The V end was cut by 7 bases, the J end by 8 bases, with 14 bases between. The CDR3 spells CSAGAPEGYTF. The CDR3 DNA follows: TGCAGCGCCGGGGCCCCCGAGGGCTACACCTTC.

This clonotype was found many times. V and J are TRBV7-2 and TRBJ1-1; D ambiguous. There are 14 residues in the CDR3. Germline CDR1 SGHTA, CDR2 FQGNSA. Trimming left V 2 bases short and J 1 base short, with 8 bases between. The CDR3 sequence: CASSLLVGNTEAFF. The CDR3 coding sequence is TGTGCCAGCAGCTTACTCGTGGGGAACACTGAAGCTTTCTTT.

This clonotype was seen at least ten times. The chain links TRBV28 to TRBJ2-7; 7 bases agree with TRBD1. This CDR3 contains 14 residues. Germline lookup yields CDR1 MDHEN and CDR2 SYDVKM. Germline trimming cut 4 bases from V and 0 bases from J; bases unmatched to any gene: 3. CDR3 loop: CASSWDRSSYEQYF. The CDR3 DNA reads TGTGCCAGCAGTTGGGACAGAAGCTCCTACGAGCAGTACTTC. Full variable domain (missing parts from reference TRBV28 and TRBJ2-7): DVKVTQSSRYLVKRTGEKVFLECVQDMDHENMFWYRQDPGLGLRLIYFSYDVKMKEKGDIPEGYSVSREKKERFSLILESASTNQTSMYLCASSWDRSSYEQYFGPGTRLTVT.

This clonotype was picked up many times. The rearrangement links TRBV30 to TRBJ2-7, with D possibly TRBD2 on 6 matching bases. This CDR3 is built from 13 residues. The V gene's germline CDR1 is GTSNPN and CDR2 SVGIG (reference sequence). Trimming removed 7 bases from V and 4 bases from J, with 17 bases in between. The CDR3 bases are TGTGCCTCTTCCGGGAGAGACTTTTACGAGCAGTACTTC. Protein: CASSGRDFYEQYF.

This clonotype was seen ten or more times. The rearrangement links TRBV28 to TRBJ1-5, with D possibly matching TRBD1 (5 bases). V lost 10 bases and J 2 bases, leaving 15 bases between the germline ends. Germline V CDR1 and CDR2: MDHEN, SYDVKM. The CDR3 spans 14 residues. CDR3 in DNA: TGTGCCACCTACCCCGGCAGGGGCAATCAGCCCCAGCATTTT. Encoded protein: CATYPGRGNQPQHF.

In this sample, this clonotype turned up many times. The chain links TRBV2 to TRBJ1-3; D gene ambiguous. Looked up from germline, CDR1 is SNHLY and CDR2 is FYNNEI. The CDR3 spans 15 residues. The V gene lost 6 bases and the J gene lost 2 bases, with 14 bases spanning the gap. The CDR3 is CASSAGGPPGNTIYF. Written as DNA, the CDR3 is TGTGCCAGCAGCGCCGGCGGGCCACCTGGAAACACCATATATTTT.

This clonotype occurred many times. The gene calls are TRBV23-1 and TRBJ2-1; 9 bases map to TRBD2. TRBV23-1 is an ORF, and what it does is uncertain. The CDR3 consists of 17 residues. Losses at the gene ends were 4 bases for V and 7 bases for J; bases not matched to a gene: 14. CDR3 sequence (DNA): TGCGCCAGCAGTCGGGAAGATGCGGGGGGGCGTACAAATGAGCAGTTCTTC. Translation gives CASSREDAGGRTNEQFF.

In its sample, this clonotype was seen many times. In DNA form, the CDR3 reads TGTGCCAGCAGCTTCCTTAGCGGGGTAGTGCAAGAGACCCAGTACTTC. Residues: CASSFLSGVVQETQYF. This chain uses TRBV5-6 with TRBJ2-5, with 8 bases fitting TRBD2. J lost 2 bases, V lost 2 bases, and 8 bases had no gene match. Germline CDR1 is SGHDT and CDR2 is YYEEEE. CDR3 length equals 16 residues.

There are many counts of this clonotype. CDR3 residues: CASSLGWMNTEAFF. DNA for the CDR3: TGTGCCAGCAGCTTAGGTTGGATGAACACTGAAGCTTTCTTT. The V gene is TRBV11-2, the J gene TRBJ1-1; no clear D. CDR3 size: 14 residues. Germline loops: CDR1 SGHAT, CDR2 FQNNGV. The ends were cut back, 1 base at V and 0 bases at J, with 6 bases in the middle.

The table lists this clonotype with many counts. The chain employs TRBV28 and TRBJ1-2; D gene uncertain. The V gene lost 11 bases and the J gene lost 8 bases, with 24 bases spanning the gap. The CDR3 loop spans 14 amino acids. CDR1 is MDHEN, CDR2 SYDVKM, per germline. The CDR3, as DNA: TGTGCCTCAGCCCTTTCCGCAGCGGCCAGGGGCTACACCTTC. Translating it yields CASALSAAARGYTF.

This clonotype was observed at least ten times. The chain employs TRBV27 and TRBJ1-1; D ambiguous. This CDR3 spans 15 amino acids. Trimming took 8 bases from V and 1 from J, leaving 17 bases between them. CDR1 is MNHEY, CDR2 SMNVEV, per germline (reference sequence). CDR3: CASAEIGRKNTEAFF. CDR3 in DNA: TGTGCCAGCGCAGAAATCGGACGGAAGAACACTGAAGCTTTCTTT.

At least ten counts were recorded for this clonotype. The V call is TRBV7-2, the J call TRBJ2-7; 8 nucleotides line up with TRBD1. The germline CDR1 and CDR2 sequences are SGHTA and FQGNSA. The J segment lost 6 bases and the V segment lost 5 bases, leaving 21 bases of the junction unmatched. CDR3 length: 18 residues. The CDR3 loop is CASSPPGQDLFGEGEQYF. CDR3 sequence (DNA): TGTGCCAGCAGCCCTCCGGGACAGGATCTCTTCGGCGAGGGCGAGCAGTACTTC.

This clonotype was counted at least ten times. Written as DNA, the CDR3 is TGTGCCAGCAGCCAAGGTAGCACAACTGAAGCTTTCTTT. This gives the protein CASSQGSTTEAFF. The chain employs TRBV4-2 and TRBJ1-1, with D hard to call. The V gene lost 1 base and the J gene lost 5 bases, with 8 bases spanning the gap. The germline V gene encodes CDR1 LGHNA and CDR2 YNFKEQ. The CDR3 is 13 amino acids.

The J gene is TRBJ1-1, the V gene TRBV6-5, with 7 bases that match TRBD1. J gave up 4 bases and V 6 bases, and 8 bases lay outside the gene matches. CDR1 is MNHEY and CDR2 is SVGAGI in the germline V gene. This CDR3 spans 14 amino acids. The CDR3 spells CASSPGQVRTEAFF. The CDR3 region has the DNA TGTGCCAGCAGCCCCGGACAGGTCCGCACTGAAGCTTTCTTT.

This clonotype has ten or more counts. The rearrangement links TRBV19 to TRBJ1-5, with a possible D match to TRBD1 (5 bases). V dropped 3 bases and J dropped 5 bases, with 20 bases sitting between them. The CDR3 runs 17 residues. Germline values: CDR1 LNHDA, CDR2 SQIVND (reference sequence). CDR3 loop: CASSIIIGGTFDQPQHF. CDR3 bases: TGTGCCAGTAGTATCATAATCGGCGGGACTTTTGATCAGCCCCAGCATTTT.

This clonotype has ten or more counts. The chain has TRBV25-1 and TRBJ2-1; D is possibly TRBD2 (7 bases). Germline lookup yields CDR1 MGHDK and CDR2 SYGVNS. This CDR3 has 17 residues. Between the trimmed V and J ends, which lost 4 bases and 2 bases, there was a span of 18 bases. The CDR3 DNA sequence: TGTGCCAGCAGTGGGGGATGGGAGGGGGGCGCCTACAATGAGCAGTTCTTC. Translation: CASSGGWEGGAYNEQFF.

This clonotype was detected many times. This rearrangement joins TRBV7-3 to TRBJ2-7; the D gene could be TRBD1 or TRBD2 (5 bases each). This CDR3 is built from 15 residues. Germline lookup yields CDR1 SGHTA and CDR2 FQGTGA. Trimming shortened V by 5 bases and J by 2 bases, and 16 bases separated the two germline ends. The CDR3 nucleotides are TGTGCCAGCAGCATCACCGGGACCACTACCTACGAGCAGTACTTC. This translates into CASSITGTTTYEQYF.

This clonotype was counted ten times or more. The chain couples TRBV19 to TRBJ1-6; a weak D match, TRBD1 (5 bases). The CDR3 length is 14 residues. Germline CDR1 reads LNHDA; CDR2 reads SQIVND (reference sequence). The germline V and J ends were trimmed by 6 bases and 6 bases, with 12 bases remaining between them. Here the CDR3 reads CASRGLDANSPLHF. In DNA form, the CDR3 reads TGTGCCAGTAGGGGACTGGACGCTAATTCACCCCTCCACTTT.